One sample yielded the 21 T cell receptor beta chains listed below, sequenced in a study of tumor-infiltrating lymphocytes in primary liver carcinoma. From around 500 ng of total RNA, TCR beta-specific cDNA was reverse-transcribed using a constant-region primer. ARM-PCR, slightly modified, supplied the TCR beta libraries through three nested multiplex PCR rounds. A C-beta reverse primer was combined with TRBV1-TRBV30 forward primers in the first two PCR rounds, and each round had around 11 cycles. From the multiplex PCR reads, TCRdb called clonotypes with MiXCR, one entry per CDR3 protein. Of fewer than 150,000 distinct CDR3 sequences in the sample, around 62% were seen once. Both RNA and DNA were isolated together from approximately 20-30 mg of bulk tissue that had not been sorted. The sequencing sample was made of liver tumor tissue from sampling region 1. Subset defined: tumor region T1, superior pole. These receptors were collected from a woman aged 55-75 years with primary liver carcinoma and hepatitis B virus infection.

In regard to this clonotype: The germline gene is not matched at one end of the junction; a read error may be the cause. The chain couples TRBV20-1 to TRBJ1-2, with 7 bases aligning to TRBD1. This CDR3 comprises 16 residues. The V gene's germline CDR1 is DFQATT and CDR2 SNEGSKA (reference sequence). This CDR3 reads CSARRTGTVLNYGNTF. As DNA, the CDR3 is TGCAGTGCTAGAAGAACCGGGACAGTCCTGAACTATGGCAACACCTTC.

In this sample, this clonotype turned up many times. This sequence joins TRBV4-1 and TRBJ2-5; TRBD2 might be the D (6 bases). Germline assignment: CDR1 MGHRA and CDR2 YSYEKL. This CDR3 is 14 amino acids long. Trimming stripped 2 bases from V and 9 bases from J, with 16 bases between. The CDR3 loop is CASSQLRDSVAQYF. The CDR3 DNA reads as TGCGCCAGCAGCCAACTCCGGGACTCCGTGGCCCAGTACTTC.

Concerning this clonotype itself: A much larger clone differs by one base, so this may be a read error. This CDR3 reads CASSFRLEAFF. CDR3 DNA: TGTGCCAGCAGCTTCAGGTTGGAAGCTTTCTTT. The genes are TRBV13 and TRBJ1-1, with D unclear. CDR3 length: 11 amino acids. Per the germline V gene, CDR1 is PRHDT and CDR2 is FYEKMQ (reference sequence). Trimming left V 3 bases short and J 8 bases short, with 7 bases between.

On this clonotype: A much larger clonotype is one base distant, so this may be a read error. V gene TRBV10-3 combines with J gene TRBJ2-5; tentatively, D is TRBD2 (6 bases). The V end was cut by 6 bases, the J end by 9 bases, with 20 bases between. This CDR3 contains 14 residues. CDR1 ENHRY and CDR2 SYGVKD come from the germline V gene. DNA of the CDR3: TGTGCCATCAGCCCCAGAGGAGGGTCGGAGGCCCAGTACTTC. Its protein product is CAISPRGGSEAQYF.

The V call is TRBV7-8, the J call TRBJ2-1; 7 bases map to TRBD1. The CDR3 is made up of 16 amino acids. Per the germline V gene, CDR1 is SGHVS and CDR2 is FQNEAQ. With 1 base clipped from V and 7 bases from J, the junction kept 10 bases outside the gene matches. CDR3 protein: CASSLGIGQVKNEQFF. CDR3 coding DNA: TGTGCCAGCAGCTTAGGGATAGGACAGGTTAAAAATGAGCAGTTCTTC.

This clonotype was detected ten times or more. V and J are TRBV11-3 and TRBJ2-3, with D possibly being TRBD1 (5 bases). Trimming pared 3 bases from V and 1 base from J, leaving 14 bases between. The CDR3 has 16 residues. The germline CDR1 and CDR2 sequences are SGHNT and YENEEA. This CDR3 is CASSFNGAAGTDTQYF. CDR3 in DNA: TGTGCCAGCAGCTTCAATGGGGCCGCCGGCACAGATACGCAGTATTTT.

This clonotype was recorded at least ten times. The chain combines TRBV5-1 with TRBJ2-1, with TRBD2 identical over 9 bases. The CDR3 extends over 16 amino acids. J gave up 10 bases and V 4 bases, and 15 bases lay outside the gene matches. Germline values: CDR1 SGHRS, CDR2 YFSETQ. The DNA for the CDR3 is TGCGCCAGCAGCCCGTTTCAGGGCGGGAGGGCCGAGGAGCAGTTCTTC. It yields the protein CASSPFQGGRAEEQFF.

On this clonotype: One end of the junction fails to match germline, which may point to a read error. This chain joins TRBV28 and TRBJ1-1; maybe TRBD1 (6 bases). CDR3 length: 11 residues. Germline CDR1 is MDHEN and CDR2 is SYDVKM. The CDR3 DNA follows: TGTGCCAGCAACGGGGGCACTGAAGCTATCTTT. It encodes CASNGGTEAIF. Filled out from reference TRBV28 and TRBJ1-1, the complete variable domain reads DVKVTQSSRYLVKRTGEKVFLECVQDMDHENMFWYRQDPGLGLRLIYFSYDVKMKEKGDIPEGYSVSREKKERFSLILESASTNQTSMYLCASNGGTEAIFGQGTRLTVV.

Worth noting for this clonotype: This clone may be a read error of a much larger clone one base away. The chain uses TRBV6-1 and TRBJ1-1; D gene uncertain. The CDR3 consists of 12 residues. Deletions cut 10 bases from V and 0 bases from J, with 9 bases between. Germline V CDR1 and CDR2: MNHNS, SASEGT. The CDR3, as DNA: TGTGCCACACACAAGGTGAACACTGAAGCTTTCTTT. Its protein is CATHKVNTEAFF.

This clonotype was counted at least ten times. The CDR3 end shows no conserved phenylalanine or tryptophan, and so a read error is likely. V is TRBV6-6 and J is TRBJ2-5; possibly TRBD1 for D (6 bases). V was cut by 0 bases and J by 1 base, with 15 bases left in between. Germline loops: CDR1 MNHNY, CDR2 SVGAGI (reference sequence). The CDR3 runs 17 residues. The CDR3 DNA sequence: TGTGCCAGCAGTTACTCGACTTACAGGGCTCCCCAAGAGACCCAGTACCTC. Its protein product is CASSYSTYRAPQETQYL.

This chain connects TRBV28 to TRBJ2-2; no firm D call. V lost 6 bases to trimming and J lost 7 bases, with 9 bases between them. The CDR3 spans 12 residues. The germline V gene has CDR1 MDHEN and CDR2 SYDVKM. The DNA for the CDR3 is TGTGCCAGCAGCTCGTTCATCGGGGAGCTGTTTTTT. Protein: CASSSFIGELFF.

Details on this clonotype: No DNA is shown, since the ends of the CDR3 on it are uncertain; the CDR3 is the one TCRdb lists. The chain couples TRBV11-1 to TRBJ2-7; TRBD1 is taken as the D call from the table, unchecked against the DNA. Germline loops: CDR1 SGHAT, CDR2 FQDESV (reference sequence). 15 amino acids form the CDR3, both terminal residues included. This chain's CDR3 is CSSSLVGQGSYEEYF.

V and J are TRBV5-1 and TRBJ2-3, with TRBD2 identical over 8 bases. Germline-derived CDR1 and CDR2 are SGHRS and YFSETQ. With V trimmed by 3 bases and J by 2 bases, 17 bases remained unmatched. The CDR3 contains 19 residues. CDR3: CASSSNYRMTSAHTDTQYF. CDR3 nucleotide sequence: TGCGCCAGCAGCTCGAATTACCGAATGACTAGCGCCCACACAGATACGCAGTATTTT.

This rearrangement joins TRBV6-5 to TRBJ2-3, with D perhaps given as TRBD1 or TRBD2 (5 bases each). Per germline, CDR1 MNHEY and CDR2 SVGAGI. V shed 0 bases and J shed 8 bases, with 18 bases lying between them. The CDR3 is made up of 16 amino acids. The CDR3 region has the DNA TGTGCCAGCAGTTACTCGATGGGACGGAGCATAGGTACGCAGTATTTT. Its protein product is CASSYSMGRSIGTQYF.

The chain uses TRBV11-2 and TRBJ2-3; 10 positions agree with TRBD1. This CDR3 comprises 18 residues. The V and J ends lost 5 bases and 2 bases, in that order; junction bases with no gene match: 13. Germline V gene lookup returns CDR1 SGHAT and CDR2 FQNNGV. This CDR3 is CASSKSARGTGDTDTQYF. In nucleotides, the CDR3 is TGTGCCAGCAGCAAGTCGGCCAGGGGGACAGGGGACACAGATACGCAGTATTTT. Supplemented by reference TRBV11-2 and TRBJ2-3, the full variable domain reads EAGVAQSPRYKIIEKRQSVAFWCNPISGHATLYWYQQILGQGPKLLIQFQNNGVVDDSQLPKDRFSAERLKGVDSTLKIQPAKLEDSAVYLCASSKSARGTGDTDTQYFGPGTRLTVL.

The chain uses TRBV28 and TRBJ2-4, with D perhaps TRBD1 (6 bases). CDR1 MDHEN and CDR2 SYDVKM come from the germline V gene. V was trimmed by 6 bases and J by 0 bases, leaving 24 bases between them. There are 19 residues in the CDR3. The CDR3 loop reads CASRDPPGQTILAKNIQYF. The DNA of the CDR3 is TGTGCCAGCAGAGACCCCCCGGGACAAACAATACTAGCCAAAAACATTCAGTACTTC.

The sample holds a few counts of this clonotype. The rearrangement joins TRBV6-5 to TRBJ2-2; TRBD1 aligns across 9 bases. Germline V lookup: CDR1 MNHEY, CDR2 SVGAGI. V was pared by 5 bases and J by 6 bases, with 4 bases of the junction left unmatched. The CDR3 loop spans 14 amino acids. The CDR3 loop is CASSRDREAGELFF. CDR3 sequence (DNA): TGTGCCAGCAGTCGGGACAGGGAGGCCGGGGAGCTGTTTTTT.

Notes on this clonotype: This could be a read error, since a much larger clone is one nucleotide away. The chain employs TRBV12-3 or TRBV12-4 and TRBJ1-1; no reliable D call. This CDR3 has 12 amino acids. V lost 10 bases, J lost 12 bases, and 21 bases lay in between. The CDR3 loop is CATRGGRAHPFF. Here the CDR3 DNA reads TGTGCCACCAGAGGAGGCCGGGCCCACCCTTTCTTT.

About this clonotype: An end of the junction does not agree with germline; a read error may underlie this. The rearrangement joins TRBV6-5 to TRBJ1-3; D gene uncertain. There are 17 residues in the CDR3. The V gene's germline CDR1 is MNHEY and CDR2 SVGAGI. CDR3 loop: CPSSPSSSGRFGNTIYF. CDR3 DNA: TGTCCCAGCAGTCCCTCCTCCAGCGGGCGCTTTGGAAACACCATATATTTT.

As regards this clonotype: A much larger clone differs from this one at a single base, so this may be a read error. This chain's CDR3 is CASTFGQGAGYGQYF. The CDR3 DNA reads as TGTGCCAGCACCTTCGGACAGGGCGCCGGCTACGGGCAGTACTTC. The chain joins TRBV6-1 to TRBJ2-7; 8 nucleotides line up with TRBD1. The CDR3 is made up of 15 amino acids. Looked up from germline, CDR1 is MNHNS and CDR2 is SASEGT.

A note on this clonotype: Given a much more abundant clone one base away, this may be a read error. The chain employs TRBV28 and TRBJ2-1; unclear D gene. The CDR3 contains 14 residues. CDR1 is MDHEN, CDR2 SYDVKM, per germline. DNA of the CDR3: TGTGCCAGCAGTTCCCCTGGGCCCGTCAGTGAGCAGCTCTTC. This translates into CASSSPGPVSEQLF.